One and the same sample provided the 10 T cell receptor beta chains below, sequenced in a study of cytomegalovirus exposure and HLA in healthy donors (TCRdb year 2017). Library generation was performed with the immunoSEQ multiplex PCR assay. For the multiplex PCR, a mixture combining 60 forward primers for TCR Vbeta segments and 13 reverse primers for TCR Jbeta segments was used. TCRdb limited this immuneACCESS table to in-frame rearrangements with V and J called. A share of clones is missing; checked studies link under half to unresolved V genes, and the rest is unexplained. The table for this sample lists about 150,000 clones; over 60% of them were counted only once. The ten biggest clones cover less than 2% of the sample. The sample comprised PBMCs. The receptors derive from a middle-aged man in good health and CMV-seronegative.

The rearrangement uses TRBV5-1 and TRBJ1-5; weak D call: TRBD1 (6 bases). Trimming cost V 5 bases and J 3 bases, with 21 bases left between them. CDR1 and CDR2 (germline): SGHRS, YFSETQ. The length of the CDR3 is 17 residues. This CDR3 reads CASRPSRDTVSNQPQHF. CDR3 in DNA: TGCGCCAGCAGACCAAGCCGGGACACTGTTTCCAATCAGCCCCAGCATTTT.

This chain uses TRBV28 with TRBJ2-1; 7 bases fit TRBD1. This CDR3 is built from 15 residues. CDR1 is MDHEN and CDR2 is SYDVKM in the germline V gene. J was trimmed by 6 bases and V by 6 bases; bases with no gene match: 11. DNA for the CDR3: TGTGCCAGCAGCGTTCAGGGGGTGTCTGGCAATGAGCAGTTCTTC. Its protein is CASSVQGVSGNEQFF. Full variable domain (rest looked up from reference TRBV28 and TRBJ2-1): DVKVTQSSRYLVKRTGEKVFLECVQDMDHENMFWYRQDPGLGLRLIYFSYDVKMKEKGDIPEGYSVSREKKERFSLILESASTNQTSMYLCASSVQGVSGNEQFFGPGTRLTVL.

V usage is TRBV11-2 and J usage is TRBJ1-1; no reliable D call. The V and J ends lost 3 bases and 5 bases respectively, with 10 bases between them. Germline assignment: CDR1 SGHAT and CDR2 FQNNGV. The CDR3 consists of 13 residues. The CDR3 DNA reads TGTGCCAGCAGCTTGGAACAGCTAACTGAAGCTTTCTTT. This encodes CASSLEQLTEAFF.

This clone was detected a few times. V usage is TRBV15 and J usage is TRBJ2-7; tentatively, D is TRBD2 (5 bases). The CDR3 runs 12 residues. Germline values: CDR1 LNHNV, CDR2 YYDKDF (reference sequence). Trimming took 1 base from V and 6 from J, leaving 7 bases between them. The CDR3 protein is CATSRGGGEQYF. In DNA, the CDR3 is TGTGCCACCAGCAGAGGAGGAGGCGAGCAGTACTTC. Looking up the rest from reference TRBV15 and TRBJ2-7 gives the full variable domain: DAMVIQNPRYQVTQFGKPVTLSCSQTLNHNVMYWYQQKSSQAPKLLFHYYDKDFNNEADTPDNFQSRRPNTSFCFLDIRSPGLGDTAMYLCATSRGGGEQYFGPGTRLTVT.

This clone came up a few times. The chain links TRBV19 to TRBJ2-3, with 8 nucleotides matching TRBD2. Trimming at V came to 4 bases and at J to 0 bases, leaving 6 bases not matched to a gene. This CDR3 region has 16 residues. From germline, CDR1 is LNHDA and CDR2 SQIVND (reference sequence). Here the CDR3 DNA reads TGTGCCAGTAGTACTTCCAGCGGGGGTAGCACAGATACGCAGTATTTT. Translation: CASSTSSGGSTDTQYF. Based on the CDR3 plus reference TRBV19 and TRBJ2-3, the full variable domain is DGGITQSPKYLFRKEGQNVTLSCEQNLNHDAMYWYRQDPGQGLRLIYYSQIVNDFQKGDIAEGYSVSREKKESFPLTVTSAQKNPTAFYLCASSTSSGGSTDTQYFGPGTRLTVL.

This clone is a singleton in its sample. The chain links TRBV19 to TRBJ2-7, with D unclear. From germline, CDR1 is LNHDA and CDR2 SQIVND (reference sequence). V was pared by 1 base and J by 0 bases, with 7 bases between. This CDR3 comprises 14 residues. The DNA for the CDR3 is TGTGCCAGTAGTATAGGTGGCAGCTCCTACGAGCAGTACTTC. Translating it yields CASSIGGSSYEQYF.

About this clone itself: The junction differs from germline at one of its ends, possibly a read error. The chain links TRBV25-1 to TRBJ2-3; the D gene is possibly TRBD2 (6 bases). This CDR3 spans 13 amino acids. Germline CDR1 MGHDK, CDR2 SYGVNS. The CDR3 nucleotides are TGTGCCTGCAGGCAGGAGGGGACAGATACGCAGTATTTT. Amino acid sequence: CACRQEGTDTQYF.

CDR3: CASSPGVGLAGVMDEQFF. The CDR3 DNA sequence: TGTGCCAGCAGCCCAGGAGTCGGACTAGCGGGGGTGATGGATGAGCAGTTCTTC. The V and J genes are TRBV7-6 and TRBJ2-1; 13 nucleotides align to TRBD2. J lost 8 bases, V lost 5 bases, and 15 bases had no gene match. This CDR3 spans 18 amino acids. The germline V gene has CDR1 SGHVS and CDR2 FNYEAQ.

This chain joins TRBV25-1 and TRBJ1-5; TRBD1 is a possible D gene (5 bases). The V and J ends lost 1 base and 5 bases respectively, with 12 bases between them. There are 15 residues in the CDR3. Germline CDR1 MGHDK, CDR2 SYGVNS. The CDR3 loop is CASSEWGGNDQPQHF. CDR3 bases: TGTGCCAGCAGTGAATGGGGGGGTAACGATCAGCCCCAGCATTTT.

V and J are TRBV29-1 and TRBJ1-1, with 7 nucleotides matching TRBD1. The length of the CDR3 is 13 residues. V was pared by 3 bases and J by 5 bases, with 6 bases of the junction left unmatched. Germline values: CDR1 SQVTM, CDR2 ANQGSEA. CDR3 in amino acids: CSVDWQGGTEAFF. The CDR3 DNA follows: TGCAGCGTTGATTGGCAGGGGGGAACTGAAGCTTTCTTT.